One sample yielded the 29 T cell receptor beta chains listed below, sequenced in a study of blood T cell repertoires in COVID-19. TCRdb's copy holds only in-frame clones and misses some; the assay was immunoSEQ multiplex PCR. The sample has approximately 270,000 clones, roughly 90% seen once; the top ten hold 2.2%. Sequenced sample: peripheral blood. The origin of the receptors is a man aged 50 to 59 with acute or convalescent COVID-19.

The rearrangement joins TRBV3-1 (or the pseudogene TRBV3-2) to TRBJ2-2, with D tentatively TRBD1 (5 bases). The CDR3 runs to 16 residues. Trimming cost V 6 bases and J 8 bases, with 22 bases left between them. Germline CDR1 LGHDT, CDR2 YNNKEL (reference sequence). CDR3 in DNA: TGTGCCAGCAGTCCCACGTCCTACAGGATAGGGGGGGAGCTGTTTTTT. Residues: CASSPTSYRIGGELFF.

This clone was recorded once. The J gene is TRBJ1-2, the V gene TRBV2; D not certain. V was cut by 0 bases and J by 5 bases, with 10 bases left in between. The germline V gene has CDR1 SNHLY and CDR2 FYNNEI. The CDR3 sequence is 14 residues long. CDR3 coding DNA: TGTGCCAGCAGTGAAGCGCGGGAGAAATATGGCTACACCTTC. Protein product: CASSEAREKYGYTF.

This chain connects TRBV7-2 to TRBJ1-2, with a weak D call TRBD1 (6 bases). The CDR3 is 15 residues long. Per germline, CDR1 SGHTA and CDR2 FQGNSA. Trimming took off 5 bases at V and 6 bases at J, with 19 bases between the two ends. The CDR3 DNA is TGTGCCAGCAGCCTACGACCTCAGGGGAACCATGGCTACACCTTC. Protein product: CASSLRPQGNHGYTF.

CDR3 protein: CASRAGGLGGYTF. CDR3 in DNA: TGTGCCAGCAGGGCGGGGGGGCTCGGGGGCTACACCTTC. J is TRBJ1-2 and V is TRBV27, with D possibly TRBD1 on 6 matching bases. CDR1 and CDR2 (germline): MNHEY, SMNVEV (reference sequence). The CDR3 is 13 amino acids. Trimming cost V 6 bases and J 8 bases, with 16 bases left between them.

Details on this clone: Given a much more abundant clone one base away, this may be a read error. Additional DNA sequences in this sample encode the identical CDR3. The V call is TRBV7-9, the J call TRBJ1-5; D might be TRBD1 (6 bases). The CDR3 consists of 13 residues. Germline lookup yields CDR1 SEHNR and CDR2 FQNEAQ (reference sequence). V lost 5 bases and J 5 bases, leaving 10 bases between the germline ends. The CDR3, as DNA: TGTGCCAGCAGCCTACAGGGCGATCAGCCCCAGCATTTT. It encodes CASSLQGDQPQHF.

The chain carries TRBV5-6 and TRBJ1-2; perhaps TRBD1 as D (5 bases). Trimming removed 0 bases from V and 5 bases from J, with 8 bases in between. This CDR3 spans 13 amino acids. CDR1 and CDR2 from the germline V gene are SGHDT and YYEEEE. The CDR3, as DNA: TGTGCCAGCAGCTTGGGCAGGGTTTATGGCTACACCTTC. It encodes CASSLGRVYGYTF.

The chain has TRBV12-2 and TRBJ1-6; the tabulated D call, TRBD1, remains unverified against the DNA. TRBV12-2 is a listed pseudogene. The CDR3 length is 16 residues. This chain's CDR3 is CASRLGAKAPCSPLHF. The DNA for the CDR3 is TGTGCAAGTCGCTTAGGGGCCAAGGCCCCATGTTCACCCCTCCACTTT.

J is TRBJ2-5 and V is TRBV2; D perhaps matches TRBD2 (6 bases). The V gene's germline CDR1 is SNHLY and CDR2 FYNNEI. The CDR3 runs to 15 residues. Trimming removed 2 bases at V and 5 bases at J, with 15 bases between. The CDR3 DNA reads TGTGCCAGCAGTGAATGGGGCGGGGCGCGGGAGACCCAGTACTTC. Translating it yields CASSEWGGARETQYF.

The J gene is TRBJ1-3, the V gene TRBV4-1; D ambiguous. V was trimmed by 3 bases and J by 2 bases, leaving 5 bases between them. Germline V CDR1 and CDR2: MGHRA, YSYEKL. The CDR3 runs 13 residues. The DNA of the CDR3 is TGCGCCAGCAGCCAGACTACTGGAAACACCATATATTTT. Encoded protein: CASSQTTGNTIYF.

The chain couples TRBV4-1 to TRBJ2-5, with TRBD1 matching 9 bases. The CDR3 runs 15 residues. Germline V lookup: CDR1 MGHRA, CDR2 YSYEKL. Unmatched junction bases numbered 4, after V lost 1 base and J lost 4 bases. As DNA, the CDR3 is TGCGCCAGCAGCCAAGTTGGGACAGGGAGAGAGACCCAGTACTTC. As protein: CASSQVGTGRETQYF.

The rearrangement links TRBV4-1 to TRBJ1-5; possible D gene TRBD1, 6 bases. The germline V gene has CDR1 MGHRA and CDR2 YSYEKL. The V gene lost 3 bases and the J gene lost 9 bases, with 18 bases spanning the gap. The length of the CDR3 is 15 residues. CDR3 sequence reads: CASSHQSEDSRPQHF. The CDR3 region has the DNA TGCGCCAGCAGCCACCAATCTGAGGACAGCCGGCCCCAGCATTTT.

V gene TRBV19 combines with J gene TRBJ2-1; possibly TRBD1 for D (7 bases). From germline, CDR1 is LNHDA and CDR2 SQIVND (reference sequence). The CDR3 consists of 13 residues. The CDR3 here is CASRGETYNEQFF. Here the CDR3 DNA reads TGTGCAAGCAGGGGGGAAACCTACAATGAGCAGTTCTTC.

The chain links TRBV9 to TRBJ1-4; D possibly corresponds to TRBD1 (5 bases). V lost 5 bases to trimming and J lost 8 bases, with 19 bases between them. The CDR3 is made up of 15 amino acids. The germline CDR1 and CDR2 sequences are SGDLS and YYNGEE. This chain's CDR3 is CASSVRGSKGEKLFF. CDR3 coding DNA: TGTGCCAGCAGTGTAAGGGGATCGAAGGGGGAAAAACTGTTTTTT.

The chain joins TRBV9 to TRBJ2-1; perhaps TRBD2 as D (6 bases). CDR1 is SGDLS, CDR2 YYNGEE, per germline. The CDR3 runs 14 residues. With 3 bases removed from V and 1 base from J, the gap between germline ends came to 8 bases. The CDR3 reads CASSAGTSYNEQFF. DNA of the CDR3: TGTGCCAGCAGCGCCGGGACTTCCTACAATGAGCAGTTCTTC.

J is TRBJ1-2 and V is TRBV30; unclear D gene. With 2 bases removed from V and 7 bases from J, the gap between germline ends came to 11 bases. CDR1 and CDR2 (germline): GTSNPN, SVGIG (reference sequence). The CDR3 has 12 amino acids. The DNA of the CDR3 is TGTGCCTGGAGTTGGGCGGGCGGTGGCTACACCTTC. It encodes CAWSWAGGGYTF.

The genes are TRBV2 and TRBJ2-3; tentative D call: TRBD2 (5 bases). Looked up from germline, CDR1 is SNHLY and CDR2 is FYNNEI. Trimming left V 7 bases short and J 2 bases short, with 10 bases between. The CDR3 totals 13 residues. The CDR3 coding sequence is TGTGCCAGCAAGGCGGGCCACACAGATACGCAGTATTTT. Its translation: CASKAGHTDTQYF.

The rearrangement uses TRBV30 and TRBJ1-5, with D possibly matching TRBD1 (5 bases). The CDR3 sequence is 14 residues long. Germline V CDR1 and CDR2: GTSNPN, SVGIG (reference sequence). V was shortened by 0 bases and J by 2 bases, with 8 bases between the two germline ends. CDR3 sequence: CAWSVWGRNQPQHF. The CDR3, as DNA: TGTGCCTGGAGTGTATGGGGCCGCAATCAGCCCCAGCATTTT.

This clone was recorded a few times. The CDR3 DNA reads as TGTGCCAGCAGCCAAGACCCCGACAGGGCGGGGCAGCCCCAGCATTTT. Its protein is CASSQDPDRAGQPQHF. The chain joins TRBV4-2 to TRBJ1-5; 7 positions agree with TRBD1. V trimming: 0 bases; J trimming: 7 bases; junction bases outside the gene matches: 9. The CDR3 spans 16 residues. Germline values: CDR1 LGHNA, CDR2 YNFKEQ.

The J gene is TRBJ1-1, the V gene TRBV10-3, with a weak D call TRBD1 (5 bases). CDR1 is ENHRY, CDR2 SYGVKD, per germline. V lost 4 bases, J lost 5 bases, and 11 bases lay in between. The CDR3 covers 13 residues. The CDR3 DNA follows: TGTGCCATCAGTGTGGGGGGTGGGACTGAAGCTTTCTTT. The encoded protein is CAISVGGGTEAFF.

J is TRBJ1-2 and V is TRBV6-6; D is ambiguous. This CDR3 is built from 13 residues. The V end was cut by 0 bases, the J end by 5 bases, with 7 bases between. Germline assignment: CDR1 MNHNY and CDR2 SVGAGI (reference sequence). The CDR3, as DNA: TGTGCCAGCAGTTACTCGGACTCTTATGGCTACACCTTC. Translating gives CASSYSDSYGYTF.

CDR3 loop: CASSGQGPNTEAFF. As DNA, the CDR3 is TGTGCCAGCAGTGGACAGGGTCCAAACACTGAAGCTTTCTTT. The chain links TRBV2 to TRBJ1-1; 7 nucleotides agree with TRBD1. Germline V gene lookup returns CDR1 SNHLY and CDR2 FYNNEI. Trimming at V came to 4 bases and at J to 2 bases, leaving 4 bases not matched to a gene. There are 14 residues in the CDR3. Using reference TRBV2 and TRBJ1-1 for the parts outside the CDR3, the full variable domain is EPEVTQTPSHQVTQMGQEVILRCVPISNHLYFYWYRQILGQKVEFLVSFYNNEISEKSEIFDDQFSVERPDGSNFTLKIRSTKLEDSAMYFCASSGQGPNTEAFFGQGTRLTVV.

This sequence joins TRBV10-2 and TRBJ2-7; a possible D gene is TRBD2 (6 bases). The CDR3 runs 14 residues. The V end lost 3 bases, the J end lost 0 bases, and 9 bases lay between the germline ends. Germline-derived CDR1 and CDR2 are WSHSY and SAAADI. CDR3 region: CASSERGTSYEQYF. The CDR3 coding sequence is TGCGCCAGCAGTGAACGGGGGACCTCCTACGAGCAGTACTTC.

The gene calls are TRBV6-5 and TRBJ1-1, with D unresolved. The CDR3 runs 14 residues. V was pared by 2 bases and J by 6 bases, with 13 bases between. Germline assignment: CDR1 MNHEY and CDR2 SVGAGI. CDR3 sequence reads: CASSYEGSRPEAFF. DNA for the CDR3: TGTGCCAGCAGTTACGAGGGCAGTCGGCCTGAAGCTTTCTTT.

This clone was detected a few times. The chain joins TRBV12-5 to TRBJ2-5, with 10 bases aligning to TRBD1. The CDR3 is 13 amino acids. Losses at the gene ends were 6 bases for V and 5 bases for J; bases not matched to a gene: 3. CDR1 is LGHNT and CDR2 is FRNRAP in the germline V gene. CDR3 sequence (DNA): TGTGCTAGTGGGACAGGGGGCGGTGAGACCCAGTACTTC. It translates to CASGTGGGETQYF.

The chain recombines TRBV19 with TRBJ1-3, with 8 bases fitting TRBD1. V shed 4 bases and J 2 bases; nucleotides not matched to a gene: 7. The CDR3 has 16 amino acids. Germline V gene data show CDR1 as LNHDA and CDR2 as SQIVND (reference sequence). The CDR3 sequence: CASSKMTGATGNTIYF. As DNA, the CDR3 is TGTGCCAGTAGTAAGATGACAGGGGCGACTGGAAACACCATATATTTT. The full variable domain, completed using reference TRBV19 and TRBJ1-3, is DGGITQSPKYLFRKEGQNVTLSCEQNLNHDAMYWYRQDPGQGLRLIYYSQIVNDFQKGDIAEGYSVSREKKESFPLTVTSAQKNPTAFYLCASSKMTGATGNTIYFGEGSWLTVV.

The chain links TRBV2 to TRBJ1-5; 8 nucleotides line up with TRBD1. Germline CDR1 SNHLY, CDR2 FYNNEI. CDR3 length: 14 residues. The trim removed 8 bases at V and 6 bases at J, leaving 9 bases unmatched. As DNA, the CDR3 is TGTGCCAGCCAGACAGGGGAGGCGGGTCAGCCCCAGCATTTT. It specifies CASQTGEAGQPQHF.

This clone came up a few times. At the DNA level, this CDR3 is encoded by other sequences in the same sample as well. The V and J genes are TRBV7-3 and TRBJ2-3; TRBD1 might be the D (5 bases). The CDR3 runs 13 residues. V dropped 4 bases and J dropped 6 bases, with 11 bases sitting between them. The germline CDR1 and CDR2 sequences are SGHTA and FQGTGA. The DNA for the CDR3 is TGTGCCAGCAGCTCGCAGGGTCCGGATACGCAGTATTTT. As protein: CASSSQGPDTQYF.

This chain joins TRBV19 and TRBJ2-5; TRBD1 aligns across 8 bases. From germline, CDR1 is LNHDA and CDR2 SQIVND (reference sequence). This CDR3 has 14 residues. V trimming: 4 bases; J trimming: 4 bases; junction bases outside the gene matches: 5. CDR3 loop: CASSKQGAGETQYF. DNA of the CDR3: TGTGCCAGTAGTAAGCAGGGGGCTGGAGAGACCCAGTACTTC.

The rearrangement links TRBV7-9 to TRBJ1-1, with D possibly being TRBD1 (6 bases). The V end lost 5 bases, the J end lost 5 bases, and 18 bases lay between the germline ends. Germline values: CDR1 SEHNR, CDR2 FQNEAQ (reference sequence). The CDR3 extends over 15 amino acids. The CDR3: CASSPYSGDGTEAFF. The CDR3 nucleotides are TGTGCCAGCAGCCCCTATTCAGGGGATGGGACTGAAGCTTTCTTT.